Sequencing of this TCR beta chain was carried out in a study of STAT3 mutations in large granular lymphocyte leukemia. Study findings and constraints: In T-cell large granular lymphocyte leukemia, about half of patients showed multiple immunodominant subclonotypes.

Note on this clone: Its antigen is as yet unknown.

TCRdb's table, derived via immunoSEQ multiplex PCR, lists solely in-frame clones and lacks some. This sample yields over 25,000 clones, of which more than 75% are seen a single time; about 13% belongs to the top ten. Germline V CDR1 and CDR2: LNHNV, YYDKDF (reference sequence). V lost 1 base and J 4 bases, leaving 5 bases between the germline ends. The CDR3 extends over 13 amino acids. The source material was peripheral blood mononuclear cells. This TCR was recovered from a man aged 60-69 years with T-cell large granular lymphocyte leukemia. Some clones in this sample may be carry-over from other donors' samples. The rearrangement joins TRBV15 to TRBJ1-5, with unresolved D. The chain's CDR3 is CATSRGSNQPQHF. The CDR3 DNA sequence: TGTGCCACCAGCAGAGGTTCTAATCAGCCCCAGCATTTT.